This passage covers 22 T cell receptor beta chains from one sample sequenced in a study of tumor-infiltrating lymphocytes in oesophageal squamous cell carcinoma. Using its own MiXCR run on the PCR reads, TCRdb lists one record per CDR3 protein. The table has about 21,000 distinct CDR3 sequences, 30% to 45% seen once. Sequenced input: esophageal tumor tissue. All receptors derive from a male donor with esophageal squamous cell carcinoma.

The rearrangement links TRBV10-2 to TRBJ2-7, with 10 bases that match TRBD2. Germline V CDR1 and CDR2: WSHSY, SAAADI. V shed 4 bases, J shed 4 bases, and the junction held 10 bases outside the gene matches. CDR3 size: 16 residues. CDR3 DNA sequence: TGCGCCAGCAGTGGGACCGAAAGCGGGAGGGTGTACGAGCAGTACTTC. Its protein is CASSGTESGRVYEQYF.

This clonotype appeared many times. CDR3 bases: TGTGCCAGCAGTTATACAGGGGGCAATCAGCCCCAGCATTTT. Protein sequence: CASSYTGGNQPQHF. The gene calls are TRBV12-3 or TRBV12-4 and TRBJ1-5, with 7 nucleotides matching TRBD1. CDR3 length: 14 amino acids. V lost 4 bases and J lost 2; bases outside the gene matches: 2.

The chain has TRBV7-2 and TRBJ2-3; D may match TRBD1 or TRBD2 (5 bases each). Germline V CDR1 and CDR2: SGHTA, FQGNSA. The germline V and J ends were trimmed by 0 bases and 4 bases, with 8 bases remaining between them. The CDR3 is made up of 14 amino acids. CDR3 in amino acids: CASSLAGVADTQYF. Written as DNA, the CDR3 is TGTGCCAGCAGCTTAGCGGGGGTGGCAGATACGCAGTATTTT.

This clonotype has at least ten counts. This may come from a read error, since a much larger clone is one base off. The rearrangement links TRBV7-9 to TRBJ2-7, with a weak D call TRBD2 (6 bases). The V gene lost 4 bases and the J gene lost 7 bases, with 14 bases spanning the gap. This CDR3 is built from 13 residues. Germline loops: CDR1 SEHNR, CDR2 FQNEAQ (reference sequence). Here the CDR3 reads CASSWDSNNEQYF. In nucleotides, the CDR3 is TGTGCCAGCAGCTGGGACTCCAACAATGAGCAGTACTTC.

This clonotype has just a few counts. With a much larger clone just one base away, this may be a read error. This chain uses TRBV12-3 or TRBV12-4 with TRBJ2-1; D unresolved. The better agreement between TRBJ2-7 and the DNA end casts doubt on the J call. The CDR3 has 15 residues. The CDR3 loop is CASSLVVGLGNEQYF. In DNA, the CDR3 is TGTGCCAGCAGTTTAGTCGTGGGGTTGGGCAATGAGCAGTACTTC.

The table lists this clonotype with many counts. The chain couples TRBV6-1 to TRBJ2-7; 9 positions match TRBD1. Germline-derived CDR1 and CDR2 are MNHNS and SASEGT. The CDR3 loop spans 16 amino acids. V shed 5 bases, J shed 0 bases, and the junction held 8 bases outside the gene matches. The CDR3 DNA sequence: TGTGCCAGCAGTCCTTTGACAGGGGGGACCTCCTACGAGCAGTACTTC. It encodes CASSPLTGGTSYEQYF.

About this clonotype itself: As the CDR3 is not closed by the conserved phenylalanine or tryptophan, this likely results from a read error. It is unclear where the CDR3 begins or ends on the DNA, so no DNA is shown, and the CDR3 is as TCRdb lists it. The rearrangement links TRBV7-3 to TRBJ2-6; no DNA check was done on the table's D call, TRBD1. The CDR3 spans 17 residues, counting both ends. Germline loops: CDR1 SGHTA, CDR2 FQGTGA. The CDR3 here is CASSSGTGIENEQYFGA.

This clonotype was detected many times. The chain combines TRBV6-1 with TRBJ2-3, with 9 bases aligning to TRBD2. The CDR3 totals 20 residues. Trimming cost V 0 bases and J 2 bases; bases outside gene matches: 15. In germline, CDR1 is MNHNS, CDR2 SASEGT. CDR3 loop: CASSEAPRGGGAGNTDTQYF. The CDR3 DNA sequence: TGTGCCAGCAGTGAAGCCCCTAGGGGCGGGGGGGCCGGGAACACAGATACGCAGTATTTT.

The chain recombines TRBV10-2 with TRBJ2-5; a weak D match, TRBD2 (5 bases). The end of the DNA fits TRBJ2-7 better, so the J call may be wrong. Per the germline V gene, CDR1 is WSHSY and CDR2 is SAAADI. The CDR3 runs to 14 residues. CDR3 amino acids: CASSRRLGFYEQYF. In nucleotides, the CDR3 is TGCGCCAGCAGCCGGAGGTTAGGATTTTACGAGCAGTACTTC.

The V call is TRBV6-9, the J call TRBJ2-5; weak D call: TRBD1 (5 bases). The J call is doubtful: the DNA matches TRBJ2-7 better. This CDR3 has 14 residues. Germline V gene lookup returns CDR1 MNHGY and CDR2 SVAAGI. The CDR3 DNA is TGTGCCAGCAGGAGGCAGGGATCAAACTACGAGCAGTACTTC. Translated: CASRRQGSNYEQYF.

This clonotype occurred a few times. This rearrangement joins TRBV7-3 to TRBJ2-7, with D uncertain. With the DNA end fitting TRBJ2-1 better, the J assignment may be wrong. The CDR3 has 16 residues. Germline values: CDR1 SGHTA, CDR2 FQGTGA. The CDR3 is CASSLKGHLGNNEQFF. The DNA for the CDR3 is TGTGCCAGCAGCTTAAAAGGGCACCTAGGGAACAATGAGCAGTTCTTC.

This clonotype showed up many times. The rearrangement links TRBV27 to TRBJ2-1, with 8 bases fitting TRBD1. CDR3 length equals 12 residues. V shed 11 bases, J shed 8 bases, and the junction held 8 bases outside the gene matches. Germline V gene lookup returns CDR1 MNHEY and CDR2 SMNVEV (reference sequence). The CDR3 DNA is TGTGCCTCTAAACAGGGGGAGGATGAGCAGTTCTTC. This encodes CASKQGEDEQFF.

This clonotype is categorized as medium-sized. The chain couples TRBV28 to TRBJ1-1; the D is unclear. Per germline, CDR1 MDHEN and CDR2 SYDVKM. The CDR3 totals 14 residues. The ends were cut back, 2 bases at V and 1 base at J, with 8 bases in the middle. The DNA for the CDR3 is TGTGCCAGCAGTTTACGAGGACCGAACACTGAAGCTTTCTTT. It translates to CASSLRGPNTEAFF. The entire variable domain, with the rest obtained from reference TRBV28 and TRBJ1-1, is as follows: DVKVTQSSRYLVKRTGEKVFLECVQDMDHENMFWYRQDPGLGLRLIYFSYDVKMKEKGDIPEGYSVSREKKERFSLILESASTNQTSMYLCASSLRGPNTEAFFGQGTRLTVV.

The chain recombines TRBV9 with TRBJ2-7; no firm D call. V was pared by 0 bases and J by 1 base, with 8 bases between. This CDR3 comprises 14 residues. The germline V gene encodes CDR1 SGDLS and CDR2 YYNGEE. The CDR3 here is CASSVEVGSYEQYF. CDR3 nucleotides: TGTGCCAGCAGCGTAGAGGTGGGGTCCTACGAGCAGTACTTC. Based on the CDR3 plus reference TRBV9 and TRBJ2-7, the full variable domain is DSGVTQTPKHLITATGQRVTLRCSPRSGDLSVYWYQQSLDQGLQFLIQYYNGEERAKGNILERFSAQQFPDLHSELNLSSLELGDSALYFCASSVEVGSYEQYFGPGTRLTVT.

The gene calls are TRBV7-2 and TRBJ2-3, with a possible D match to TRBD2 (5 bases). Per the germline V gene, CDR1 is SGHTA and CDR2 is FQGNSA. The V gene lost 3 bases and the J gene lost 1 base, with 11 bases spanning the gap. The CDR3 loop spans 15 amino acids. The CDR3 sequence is CASSFGLAGTDTQYF. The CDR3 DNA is TGTGCCAGCAGCTTCGGACTTGCCGGCACAGATACGCAGTATTTT.

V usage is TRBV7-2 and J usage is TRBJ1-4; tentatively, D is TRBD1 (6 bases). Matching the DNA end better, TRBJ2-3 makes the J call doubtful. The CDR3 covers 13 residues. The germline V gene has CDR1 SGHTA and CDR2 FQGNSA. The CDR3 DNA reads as TGTGCCAGCAGCCCCGGGACACCGCATACGCAGTATTTT. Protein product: CASSPGTPHTQYF.

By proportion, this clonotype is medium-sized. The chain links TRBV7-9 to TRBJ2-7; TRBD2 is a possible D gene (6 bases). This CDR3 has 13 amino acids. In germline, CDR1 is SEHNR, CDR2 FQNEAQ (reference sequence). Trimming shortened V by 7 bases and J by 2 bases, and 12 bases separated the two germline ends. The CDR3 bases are TGTGCCAGCACCTCGGGGGAAACCTACGAGCAGTACTTC. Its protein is CASTSGETYEQYF.

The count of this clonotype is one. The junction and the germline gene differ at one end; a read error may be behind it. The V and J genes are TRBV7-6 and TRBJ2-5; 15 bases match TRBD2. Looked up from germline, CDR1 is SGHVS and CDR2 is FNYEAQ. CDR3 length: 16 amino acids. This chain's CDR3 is CASSNGLAGGKETQYF. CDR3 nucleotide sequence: TGTGCCAGCAGCAATGGACTAGCGGGAGGGAAAGAGACACAGTACTTC. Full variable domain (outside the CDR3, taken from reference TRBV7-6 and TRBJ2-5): GAGVSQSPRYKVTKRGQDVALRCDPISGHVSLYWYRQALGQGPEFLTYFNYEAQQDKSGLPNDRFSAERPEGSISTLTIQRTEQRDSAMYRCASSNGLAGGKETQYFGPGTRLLVL.

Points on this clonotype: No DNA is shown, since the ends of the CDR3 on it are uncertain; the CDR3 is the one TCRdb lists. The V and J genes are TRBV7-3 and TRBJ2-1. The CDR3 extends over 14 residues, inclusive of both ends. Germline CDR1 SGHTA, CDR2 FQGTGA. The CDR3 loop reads CASSLGDSWLHLRF.

CDR3 in amino acids: CASSLAGTYNEQFF. The CDR3 nucleotides are TGTGCCAGCAGCTTAGCAGGGACCTACAATGAGCAGTTCTTC. The rearrangement uses TRBV7-6 and TRBJ2-6; D gene unclear. TRBJ2-1 matches the DNA end more closely, so the J call is doubtful. The CDR3 spans 14 residues. Germline-derived CDR1 and CDR2 are SGHVS and FNYEAQ.

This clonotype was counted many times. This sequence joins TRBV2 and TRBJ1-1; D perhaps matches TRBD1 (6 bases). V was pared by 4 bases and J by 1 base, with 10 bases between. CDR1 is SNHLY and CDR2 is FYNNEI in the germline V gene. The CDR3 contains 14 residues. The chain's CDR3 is CASSGQATNTEAFF. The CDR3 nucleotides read TGTGCCAGCAGTGGACAGGCGACGAACACTGAAGCTTTCTTT.

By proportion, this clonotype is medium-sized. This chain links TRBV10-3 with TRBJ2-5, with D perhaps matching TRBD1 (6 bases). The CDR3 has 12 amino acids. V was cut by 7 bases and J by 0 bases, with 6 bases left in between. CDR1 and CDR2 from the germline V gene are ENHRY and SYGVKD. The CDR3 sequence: CAIKGDQETQYF. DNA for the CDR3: TGTGCCATCAAGGGGGACCAAGAGACCCAGTACTTC.